This record looks at one T cell receptor beta chain sequence and its context. This record belongs to a study of CD8 T cells in Susac syndrome. The overall study: Patients with Susac syndrome were therapy-naive, on corticosteroids, or on intravenous immunoglobulin alone at the time that blood was drawn.

The germline V gene has CDR1 PRHDT and CDR2 FYEKMQ (reference sequence). This CDR3 spans 16 amino acids. The J segment lost 4 bases and the V segment lost 3 bases, leaving 8 bases of the junction unmatched. Reverse transcription used about 0.45 to 1 ug RNA and random hexamers. An immunoSEQ multiplex PCR generated amplified TCR beta CDR3 products spanning 54 Vbeta and 13 Jbeta. In TCRdb, the immunoSEQ multiplex PCR reads were re-called with MiXCR into one record per CDR3 protein. The table shows approximately 120,000 distinct CDR3 sequences, with more than 90% occurring only once. The sequenced material came from CD8+ T cells from PBMCs. This receptor was obtained from a human donor with Susac syndrome. The J gene is TRBJ2-7, the V gene TRBV13, with TRBD1 identical over 11 bases. This CDR3 reads CASSFGQGASGYEQYF. The CDR3 nucleotides are TGTGCCAGCAGCTTCGGACAGGGGGCATCTGGGTACGAGCAGTACTTC.